The 8 T cell receptor delta chains below come from one sample, sequenced in a study of Vδ1+ human thymocytes. Findings and limits, study-wide: Highly polyclonal TRG and TRD repertoires with Gaussian CDR3 length distributions appeared in thymus.

Extracted RNA was reverse transcribed into cDNA. Pooled V-gene forward primers with one constant-region reverse primer generated the CDR3 amplicons by multiplex PCR. TCRdb applied CATT to the multiplex PCR reads for clone calling. The repertoire holds tens of thousands of delta-chain clones, with about 15% as singletons. Their specific antigens are unknown. The specimen was Vdelta1+ gamma-delta thymocytes from the thymus. This sample's subset: FACS-sorted CD3+ TCRalphabeta- TCRVdelta1+ TCRVdelta2- thymocytes. The source is a girl in the first two years of life who had congenital heart surgery.

This clone was recorded once. J is TRDJ1 and V is TRDV1, with TRDD3 matching 8 bases. The CDR3 is 19 residues long. The junction had 17 bases not matched to a gene; V was cut back by 5 bases and J by 0 bases. Germline V gene data show CDR1 as TSWWSYY and CDR2 as QGS. CDR3 in DNA: TGTGCTCTTGGGACCCGGGGGCCCCTGGGGGACTCCGACACCGATAAACTCATCTTT. Protein product: CALGTRGPLGDSDTDKLIF.

V and J are TRDV1 and TRDJ1; TRDD3 matches 12 bases. With V trimmed by 0 bases and J by 3 bases, 20 bases remained unmatched. The CDR3 has 22 amino acids. Germline values: CDR1 TSWWSYY, CDR2 QGS. The CDR3 DNA is TGTGCTCTTGGGGAACTAAGGGCCACTTATACTGGGGGATACCAGGTATCCGATAAACTCATCTTT. Its translation: CALGELRATYTGGYQVSDKLIF.

This clone was seen more than once but under ten times. This specimen includes other DNA sequences encoding the same CDR3. The chain links TRDV1 to TRDJ1; 12 bases fit TRDD3. The CDR3 length is 24 residues. Germline CDR1 reads TSWWSYY; CDR2 reads QGS. V shed 1 base and J 3 bases; nucleotides not matched to a gene: 27. The CDR3: CALGEPGLHSYDFFTGGYPDKLIF. The CDR3 coding sequence is TGTGCTCTTGGGGAACCCGGTCTTCATTCCTACGATTTTTTTACTGGGGGATACCCCGATAAACTCATCTTT.

The chain couples TRDV1 to TRDJ1, with D perhaps matching TRDD2 (6 bases). CDR1 and CDR2 (germline): TSWWSYY, QGS. The CDR3 has 18 amino acids. Trimming took 0 bases from V and 0 from J, leaving 17 bases between them. For the CDR3, the DNA is TGTGCTCTTGGGGAACTCGGCCTTCCGGGCCCCTACACCGATAAACTCATCTTT. Protein: CALGELGLPGPYTDKLIF.

V gene TRDV1 combines with J gene TRDJ1; TRDD3 aligns across 12 bases. CDR3 length equals 27 residues. Germline CDR1 and CDR2: TSWWSYY and QGS. V shed 1 base, J shed 1 base, and the junction held 34 bases outside the gene matches. In nucleotides, the CDR3 is TGTGCTCTTGGGGAACGGTCCTACTCGTTAAGACTGGGGGATACAACGATAGGACAATCTAGCACCGATAAACTCATCTTT. Translated, it gives CALGERSYSLRLGDTTIGQSSTDKLIF.

J is TRDJ1 and V is TRDV1; unclear D gene. Per the germline V gene, CDR1 is TSWWSYY and CDR2 is QGS. The length of the CDR3 is 16 residues. V was cut by 3 bases and J by 1 base, with 15 bases left in between. The CDR3 DNA sequence: TGTGCTCTTGGGGATAAGACACGCGGCCCCACCGATAAACTCATCTTT. Protein product: CALGDKTRGPTDKLIF.

This clone was counted only a few times. The rearrangement links TRDV1 to TRDJ1, with TRDD3 identical over 7 bases. This CDR3 comprises 20 residues. From germline, CDR1 is TSWWSYY and CDR2 QGS. The J segment lost 0 bases and the V segment lost 1 base, leaving 17 bases of the junction unmatched. Here the CDR3 reads CALGEPQPVTGDSYTDKLIF. As DNA, the CDR3 is TGTGCTCTTGGGGAACCGCAACCCGTGACGGGGGATTCGTACACCGATAAACTCATCTTT.

The chain employs TRDV1 and TRDJ1, with D unclear. Trimming left V 0 bases short and J 1 base short, with 15 bases between. CDR3 size: 17 residues. Per the germline V gene, CDR1 is TSWWSYY and CDR2 is QGS. The CDR3 reads CALGELVVASPTDKLIF. In DNA, the CDR3 is TGTGCTCTTGGGGAACTAGTAGTGGCCTCTCCCACCGATAAACTCATCTTT.